The 15 T cell receptor beta chains below were found in one sample sequenced in a study of somatic mutations in T cells in chronic GVHD. Produced via immunoSEQ multiplex PCR; TCRdb's table is partial and in-frame only. Of 13,000 or so clones in the sample, over 65% were seen once. The material sequenced was Vbeta20-negative CD4+ T cells from blood. The receptors shown here come from a male patient between 45 and 59 years old with chronic graft-versus-host disease. Some T cells may be graft donor cells.

The V gene is TRBV18, the J gene TRBJ2-3; 7 bases map to TRBD2. Unmatched junction bases numbered 2, after V lost 1 base and J lost 4 bases. The CDR3 has 14 amino acids. Germline CDR1 KGHSH, CDR2 LQKENI. DNA for the CDR3: TGTGCCAGCTCACCACGGGGGAGGGCAGATACGCAGTATTTT. It codes for CASSPRGRADTQYF. Looking up the rest from reference TRBV18 and TRBJ2-3 gives the full variable domain: NAGVMQNPRHLVRRRGQEARLRCSPMKGHSHVYWYRQLPEEGLKFMVYLQKENIIDESGMPKERFSAEFPKEGPSILRIQQVVRGDSAAYFCASSPRGRADTQYFGPGTRLTVL.

The J gene is TRBJ2-6, the V gene TRBV29-1, with no clear D. Trimming shortened V by 4 bases and J by 0 bases, and 4 bases separated the two germline ends. Per germline, CDR1 SQVTM and CDR2 ANQGSEA. The CDR3 consists of 13 residues. The DNA of the CDR3 is TGCAGCGTTGGGCCCTCTGGGGCCAACGTCCTGACTTTC. Encoded protein: CSVGPSGANVLTF.

The chain couples TRBV6-1 to TRBJ1-4; 7 bases align to TRBD1. Trimming removed 5 bases from V and 0 bases from J; junction bases left unmatched: 3. Germline assignment: CDR1 MNHNS and CDR2 SASEGT. The length of the CDR3 is 15 residues. The CDR3 coding sequence is TGTGCCAGCAGTTTCCAGGGGGCAACTAATGAAAAACTGTTTTTT. This encodes CASSFQGATNEKLFF.

The chain uses TRBV10-1 and TRBJ2-2; perhaps TRBD2 as D (5 bases). V was trimmed by 5 bases and J by 3 bases, leaving 10 bases between them. Germline CDR1 reads WNHNN; CDR2 reads SYGVQD (reference sequence). The CDR3 spans 14 residues. DNA for the CDR3: TGCGCCAGCAGTCCTCGAGCGGACACCGGGGAGCTGTTTTTT. Its translation: CASSPRADTGELFF.

The chain is built from TRBV10-3 and TRBJ2-5; 7 nucleotides align to TRBD1. The J call is doubtful: the DNA matches TRBJ2-7 better. The CDR3 covers 16 residues. In germline, CDR1 is ENHRY, CDR2 SYGVKD. The CDR3 DNA sequence: TGTGCCATCAGTTTCACCGACAGGGTACGCTCCTACGAGCAGTACTTC. Translated: CAISFTDRVRSYEQYF.

J is TRBJ2-3 and V is TRBV2, with TRBD1 as a possible D gene (6 bases). Per the germline V gene, CDR1 is SNHLY and CDR2 is FYNNEI. The CDR3 has 15 amino acids. V gave up 3 bases and J gave up 1 base, with 11 bases separating them. The CDR3 region is CASSDGRGGTDTQYF. For the CDR3, the DNA is TGTGCCAGCAGTGATGGCAGGGGCGGCACAGATACGCAGTATTTT. Complete variable domain (other parts from reference TRBV2 and TRBJ2-3): EPEVTQTPSHQVTQMGQEVILRCVPISNHLYFYWYRQILGQKVEFLVSFYNNEISEKSEIFDDQFSVERPDGSNFTLKIRSTKLEDSAMYFCASSDGRGGTDTQYFGPGTRLTVL.

V gene TRBV19 combines with J gene TRBJ1-5; D uncertain. Trimming pared 3 bases from V and 3 bases from J, leaving 12 bases between. This CDR3 has 15 amino acids. CDR1 and CDR2 from the germline V gene are LNHDA and SQIVND (reference sequence). The CDR3 protein is CASSIGGVTNQPQHF. For the CDR3, the DNA is TGTGCCAGTAGTATCGGCGGGGTAACCAATCAGCCCCAGCATTTT.

The chain uses TRBV29-1 and TRBJ2-4; D possibly corresponds to TRBD1 (5 bases). V dropped 5 bases and J dropped 4 bases, with 9 bases sitting between them. The CDR3 sequence is 12 residues long. Per the germline V gene, CDR1 is SQVTM and CDR2 is ANQGSEA. The CDR3 region has the DNA TGCAGCGTTACGCAGGGAAAAAACATTCAGTACTTC. Translating it yields CSVTQGKNIQYF. Variable domain in full (rest from reference TRBV29-1 and TRBJ2-4): SAVISQKPSRDICQRGTSLTIQCQVDSQVTMMFWYRQQPGQSLTLIATANQGSEATYESGFVIDKFPISRPNLTFSTLTVSNMSPEDSSIYLCSVTQGKNIQYFGAGTRLSVL.

The chain joins TRBV27 to TRBJ2-1, with D perhaps matching TRBD2 (6 bases). V was clipped by 1 base and J by 9 bases, with 10 bases between them. This CDR3 is built from 13 residues. Germline CDR1 MNHEY, CDR2 SMNVEV (reference sequence). The CDR3 protein is CASSLYSGGEQFF. In DNA form, the CDR3 reads TGTGCCAGCAGTTTATATTCCGGGGGTGAGCAGTTCTTC.

The V and J genes are TRBV19 and TRBJ1-4; 7 positions match TRBD1. Trimming cost V 8 bases and J 8 bases; bases outside gene matches: 8. Germline V gene data show CDR1 as LNHDA and CDR2 as SQIVND (reference sequence). This CDR3 spans 13 amino acids. CDR3 protein: CASAPTGVEKLFF. CDR3 nucleotides: TGTGCCAGTGCCCCTACAGGGGTAGAAAAACTGTTTTTT.

The chain uses TRBV23-1 and TRBJ1-2; maybe TRBD1 (5 bases). TRBV23-1 is marked as an open reading frame, function uncertain. CDR3 length: 17 amino acids. V lost 0 bases, J lost 8 bases, and 22 bases lay in between. The CDR3 protein is CASSQSGGHGAFGGYTF. DNA of the CDR3: TGCGCCAGCAGTCAATCGGGCGGACACGGAGCATTCGGGGGCTACACCTTC.

Turning to this clone: At one end, the junction sequence differs from germline, possibly due to a read error. The chain employs TRBV11-1 and TRBJ2-1; 15 nucleotides agree with TRBD2. The CDR3 loop spans 16 amino acids. Per the germline V gene, CDR1 is SGHAT and CDR2 is FQDESV (reference sequence). Here the CDR3 reads CTSSLGTSGGYNEQFF. The CDR3 region has the DNA TGTACCAGCAGCTTAGGGACTAGCGGGGGGTACAATGAGCAGTTCTTC.

This chain joins TRBV5-6 and TRBJ1-3; weak D call: TRBD1 (5 bases). V lost 0 bases, J lost 8 bases, and 12 bases lay in between. The CDR3 runs to 14 residues. Germline V gene lookup returns CDR1 SGHDT and CDR2 YYEEEE. The CDR3 DNA sequence: TGTGCCAGCAGCTTGGAGGGGAATGGGGACACCATATATTTT. Amino acid sequence: CASSLEGNGDTIYF.

The rearrangement joins TRBV20-1 to TRBJ1-1; 7 bases align to TRBD1. Trimming removed 3 bases from V and 6 bases from J; junction bases left unmatched: 1. CDR1 is DFQATT and CDR2 is SNEGSKA in the germline V gene (reference sequence). This CDR3 spans 11 amino acids. The CDR3 DNA reads as TGCAGTGCTAGTCAGGGGGCTGAAGCTTTCTTT. Its translation: CSASQGAEAFF.

This chain uses TRBV2 with TRBJ2-1, with 11 bases fitting TRBD1. The trim removed 4 bases at V and 8 bases at J, leaving 10 bases unmatched. The CDR3 sequence is 16 residues long. From germline, CDR1 is SNHLY and CDR2 FYNNEI. CDR3 nucleotide sequence: TGTGCCAGCAGTGTCCAATCGGGACAGGGGGGCTATGAGCAGTTCTTC. Encoded protein: CASSVQSGQGGYEQFF.